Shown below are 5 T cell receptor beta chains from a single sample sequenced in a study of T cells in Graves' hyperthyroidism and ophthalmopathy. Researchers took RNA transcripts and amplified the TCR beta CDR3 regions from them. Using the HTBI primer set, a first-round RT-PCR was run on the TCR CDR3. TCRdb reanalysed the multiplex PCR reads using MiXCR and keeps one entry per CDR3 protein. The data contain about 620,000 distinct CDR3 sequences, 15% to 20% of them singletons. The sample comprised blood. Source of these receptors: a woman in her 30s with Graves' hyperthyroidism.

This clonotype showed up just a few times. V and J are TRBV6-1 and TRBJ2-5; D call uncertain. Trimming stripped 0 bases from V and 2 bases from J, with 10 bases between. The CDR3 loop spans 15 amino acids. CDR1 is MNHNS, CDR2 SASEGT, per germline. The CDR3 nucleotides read TGTGCCAGCAGTGAAGCGCCGCACAGACAAGAGACCCAGTACTTC. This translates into CASSEAPHRQETQYF.

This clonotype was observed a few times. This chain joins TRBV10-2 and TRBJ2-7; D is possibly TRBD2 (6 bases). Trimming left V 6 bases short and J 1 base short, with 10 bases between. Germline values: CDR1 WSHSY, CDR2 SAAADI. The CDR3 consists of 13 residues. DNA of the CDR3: TGCGCCAGCAGATACGGGGGATCCTACGAGCAGTACTTC. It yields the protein CASRYGGSYEQYF.

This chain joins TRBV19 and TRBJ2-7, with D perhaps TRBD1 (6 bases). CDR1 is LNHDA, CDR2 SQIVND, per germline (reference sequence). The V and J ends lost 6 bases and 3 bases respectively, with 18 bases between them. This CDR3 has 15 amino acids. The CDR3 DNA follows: TGTGCCAGTAGCCCAGGGGATGTGGAGTACTACGAGCAGTACTTC. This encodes CASSPGDVEYYEQYF.

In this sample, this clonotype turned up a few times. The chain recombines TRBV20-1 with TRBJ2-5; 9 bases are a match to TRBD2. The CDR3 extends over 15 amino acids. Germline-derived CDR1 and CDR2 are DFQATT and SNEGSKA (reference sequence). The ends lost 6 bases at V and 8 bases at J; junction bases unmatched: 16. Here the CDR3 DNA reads TGCAGTGCCGCAATTCCGGGACTAGCCCAAGTCACCCAGTACTTC. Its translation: CSAAIPGLAQVTQYF.

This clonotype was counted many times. The CDR3 spells CASSLSWTANYTF. The CDR3 region has the DNA TGTGCCAGCAGCTTAAGTTGGACGGCGAACTACACCTTC. V is TRBV7-2 and J is TRBJ1-2; D not certain. The germline gives CDR1 SGHTA, CDR2 FQGNSA. CDR3 size: 13 residues. Trimming shortened V by 2 bases and J by 10 bases, and 14 bases separated the two germline ends.